This TCR beta chain was recorded in a study of blood T cells in healthy people across ages (dated by TCRdb to the mid-2010s). Broadly, across the study: Template switching captured roughly one uniquely barcoded TCR beta cDNA molecule per two T cells in model experiments. Using the same blood draw, the study looked at two additional independent replicas of 1 million unique cDNA reads for two donors, one aged 18 to 30 and the other aged 80 or older. To track age-related changes in TCR beta repertoire diversity, the study relied on deep sequencing normalized with unique cDNA molecular identifiers. To avoid experimental bias, donors of different ages were distributed randomly across sequencing lanes. Donors were grouped into four age groups: young (average roughly 15 years), middle-aged (about 40), aged (around 60) and long-lived (approximately 82).

The approximately 40 donors, aged 6 to 90 years, were systemically healthy Caucasian individuals from Russia. Each donor gave ten milliliters of peripheral blood, drawn into EDTA-treated Vacutainer tubes. PBMCs were isolated by Ficoll-Paque density-gradient centrifugation, with at least 6 million obtained per sample. Trizol reagent was used to extract total RNA from PBMCs, with at least 6 micrograms per sample. The percentages of naive CD45RAhigh/CD27high T cells were determined by flow cytometry on a PBMC aliquot from every donor. Libraries were made using 5' RACE. The data were produced on an Illumina HiSeq 2500. A second PCR of roughly 7 to 12 cycles was run with a J-beta primer mix and a sample-barcoded 5' primer. A unique molecular identifier was introduced onto each TCR beta cDNA molecule by a template-switch 5' adaptor carrying 12 random nucleotides. Each sample yielded at least 3 million CDR3-containing paired-end reads. All of the RNA was converted into first-strand cDNA using the Mint cDNA synthesis kit, with a TRBC-specific oligonucleotide serving as the primer. All cDNA was treated with uracil-DNA glycosylase and then went through a first 18-cycle PCR with the universal primers M1SS and BC2_uni_R. The study's processing was this. Normalization of each sample was performed by random selection of 1 million high-quality reads, each carrying a distinct molecular identifier. Reads sharing molecular identifiers were discarded rather than binned into consensus sequences. MiTCR, with a Q25 quality threshold and the strictest error-elimination algorithm, was used for CDR3 identification, clonotype clustering and error correction. A nonparametric unseen species model with Euler transformation was used to estimate lower-bound total TCR beta diversity. The public reads were reanalyzed by TCRdb: fastp trimming at Q25, MiXCR alignment, in-frame beta chains only. Every distinct CDR3 protein forms one entry, paired with its most common genes and DNA. What appears here as the V and J calls and clone size reflects TCRdb's work, not the paper's. The table for this sample lists 650,000 to 800,000 distinct CDR3 sequences; around two fifths of them were counted only once. In total, the top ten clones hold about a fifth of the sample.

A word on this clonotype: The antigen this receptor binds is unknown. Per-nucleotide qualities are absent, and no much larger clonotype sits a single base away.

Broad study findings and their caveats: Since profiling was done on bulk unsorted PBMCs, naive and antigen-experienced compartments could not be conclusively compared. There was a strong correlation between observed TCR beta diversity and the percentage of naive T cells measured by flow cytometry. Observed TCR beta diversity per million T cells fell roughly linearly with age, and a significant reduction was already apparent by age around 39. Compared with the aged group, more naive CD4+ T cells, fewer expanded clones and increased TCR diversity were shown by the long-lived group, suggesting age selection. Because donor CMV infection status was unknown, age-related changes in expanded clonotypes were potentially confounded. Estimates of total diversity based on one million sequenced T cells were regarded as lower bounds and as underestimates.

The CDR3 runs 13 residues from the cysteine to the phenylalanine. CDR3 DNA only is kept here, 39 bases in frame from base 1. V is shortened by 2 bases, J by 3 bases, and the region joining them spans 8 bases. CDR1 and CDR2 were assigned from the germline V gene as MNHEY and SVGAGI. The rearrangement joined TRBV6-5 to TRBJ2-7, with no confident D gene call. What was sequenced was blood. This sequence originates from a man aged 60 to 69 in good health. The nucleotide sequence reads as follows: TGTGCCAGCAGTTACACCCGGAACTACGAGCAGTACTTC. The translation is CASSYTRNYEQYF.